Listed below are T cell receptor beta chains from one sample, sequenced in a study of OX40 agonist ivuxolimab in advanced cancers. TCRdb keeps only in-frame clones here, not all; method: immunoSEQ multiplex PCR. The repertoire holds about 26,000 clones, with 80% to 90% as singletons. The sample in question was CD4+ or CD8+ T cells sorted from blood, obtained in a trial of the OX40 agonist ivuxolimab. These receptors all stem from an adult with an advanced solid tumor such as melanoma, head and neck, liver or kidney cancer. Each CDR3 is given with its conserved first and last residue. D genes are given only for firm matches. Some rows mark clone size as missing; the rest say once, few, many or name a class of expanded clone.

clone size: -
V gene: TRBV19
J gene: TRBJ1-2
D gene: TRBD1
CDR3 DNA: TGTGCCAGTAGCAAGACAGGGGGTGACTATGGCTACACCTTC
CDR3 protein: CASSKTGGDYGYTF

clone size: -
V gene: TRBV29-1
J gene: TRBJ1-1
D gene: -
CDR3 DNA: TGCAGCGTTGAAGATATCGTGGGCACTGAAGCTTTCTTT
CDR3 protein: CSVEDIVGTEAFF

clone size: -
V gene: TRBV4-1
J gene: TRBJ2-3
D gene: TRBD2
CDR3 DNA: TGCGCCAGCAGCCCCACGAGGGCGCGGGGGGGCACAGATACGCAGTATTTT
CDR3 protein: CASSPTRARGGTDTQYF

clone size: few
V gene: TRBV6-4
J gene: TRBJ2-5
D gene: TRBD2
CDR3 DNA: TGTGCCAGCAGTCGGACTAGCGGGGGAAGGGAGACCCAGTACTTC
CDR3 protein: CASSRTSGGRETQYF

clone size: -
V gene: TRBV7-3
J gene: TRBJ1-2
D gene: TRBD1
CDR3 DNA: TGTGCCAGCAGCCCTGACAGGGTGTATGGCTACACCTTC
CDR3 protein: CASSPDRVYGYTF

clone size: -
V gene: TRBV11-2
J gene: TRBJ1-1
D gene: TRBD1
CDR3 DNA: TGTGCCAGCAGCCAGCCGGGACAGGGGACGAACACTGAAGCTTTCTTT
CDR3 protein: CASSQPGQGTNTEAFF

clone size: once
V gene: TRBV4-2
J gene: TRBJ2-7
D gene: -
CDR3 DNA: TGTGCCAGCAGCCAACTGTGGGGGGCCGACTCCTACGAGCAGTACTTC
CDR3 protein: CASSQLWGADSYEQYF

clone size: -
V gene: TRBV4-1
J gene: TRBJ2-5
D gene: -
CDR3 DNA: TGCGCCAGCAGCCAGGATTTAGCGGAACAAGAGACCCAGTACTTC
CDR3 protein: CASSQDLAEQETQYF

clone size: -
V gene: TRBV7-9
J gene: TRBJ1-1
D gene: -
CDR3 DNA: TGTGCCAGCAGCTTAGGCAGAACTGAAGCTTTCTTT
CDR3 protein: CASSLGRTEAFF

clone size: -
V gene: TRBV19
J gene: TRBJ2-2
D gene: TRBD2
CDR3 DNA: TGTGCCAGTAAACTACTAGCGGTGAGAACCGGGGAGCTGTTTTTT
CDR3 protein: CASKLLAVRTGELFF

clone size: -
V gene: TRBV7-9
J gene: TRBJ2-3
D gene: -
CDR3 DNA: TGTGCCAGCAGCATTAGCACAGATACGCAGTATTTT
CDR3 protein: CASSISTDTQYF

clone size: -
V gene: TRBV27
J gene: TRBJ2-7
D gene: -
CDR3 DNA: TGTGCCAGCAGCCACAGGGCATTCGAGGGGTACGAGCAGTACTTC
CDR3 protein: CASSHRAFEGYEQYF

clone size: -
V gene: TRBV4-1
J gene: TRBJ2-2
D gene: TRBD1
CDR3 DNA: TGCGCCAGCAGCCAAGACGGGACAGGGAGGTCCACCGGGGAGCTGTTTTTT
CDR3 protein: CASSQDGTGRSTGELFF

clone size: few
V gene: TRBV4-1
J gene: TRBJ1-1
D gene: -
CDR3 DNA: TGCGCCAGCAGCCAAGGGAGGAGCACTGAAGCTTTCTTT
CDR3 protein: CASSQGRSTEAFF

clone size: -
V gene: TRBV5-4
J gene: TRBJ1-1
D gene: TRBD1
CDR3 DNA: TGTGCCAGCAGCTTACCCCGACAGGGGGGGAGCACTGAAGCTTTCTTT
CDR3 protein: CASSLPRQGGSTEAFF

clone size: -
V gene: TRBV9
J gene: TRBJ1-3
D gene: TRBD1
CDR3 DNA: TGTGCCAGCAGCGCCGGACAGGGTGGAAACACCATATATTTT
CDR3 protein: CASSAGQGGNTIYF

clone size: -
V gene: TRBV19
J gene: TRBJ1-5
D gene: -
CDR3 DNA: TGTGCCAGTAGTATAAGTGGGGCAGGGGTCGGTCAGCCCCAGCATTTT
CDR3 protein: CASSISGAGVGQPQHF

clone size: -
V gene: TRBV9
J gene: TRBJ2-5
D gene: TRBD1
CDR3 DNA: TGTGCCAGCAGCGAGCAGGACAGGGGGGCCCAAGAGACCCAGTACTTC
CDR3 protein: CASSEQDRGAQETQYF

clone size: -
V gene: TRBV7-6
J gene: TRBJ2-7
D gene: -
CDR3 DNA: TGTGCCAGCAGCTTAGCGGGCAGGGAAACTCCCGAGCAGTACTTC
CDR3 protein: CASSLAGRETPEQYF

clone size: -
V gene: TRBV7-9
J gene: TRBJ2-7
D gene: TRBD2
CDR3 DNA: TGTGCCAGCAGCTCCCCGACTAGCGGTCCCTACGAGCAGTACTTC
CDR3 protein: CASSSPTSGPYEQYF

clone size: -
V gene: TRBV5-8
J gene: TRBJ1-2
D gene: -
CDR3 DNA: TGTGCCAGCAGCCCCCTGGTCGTTTACACCTTC
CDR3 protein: CASSPLVVYTF

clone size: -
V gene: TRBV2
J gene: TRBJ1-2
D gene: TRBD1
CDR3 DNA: TGTGCCAGCGACTCGGGACAGGGGGGCTACACCTTC
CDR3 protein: CASDSGQGGYTF

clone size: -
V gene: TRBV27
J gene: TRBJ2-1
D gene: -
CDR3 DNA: TGTGCCAGCAGTTTAGCTCCGATCTCCTACAATGAGCAGTTCTTC
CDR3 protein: CASSLAPISYNEQFF

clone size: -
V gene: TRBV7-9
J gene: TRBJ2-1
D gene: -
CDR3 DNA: TGTGCCAGCAGCTTAGACGGGAATGAGCAGTTCTTC
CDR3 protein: CASSLDGNEQFF

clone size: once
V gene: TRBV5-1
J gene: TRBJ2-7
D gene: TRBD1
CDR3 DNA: TGCGCCAGCAGCTTGCCTGGACAGGCCTCTATCTACGAGCAGTACTTC
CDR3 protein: CASSLPGQASIYEQYF

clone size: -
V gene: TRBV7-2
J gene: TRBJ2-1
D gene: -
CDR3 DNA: TGTGCCAGCACCCAAGGTGGGGCGACCTACAATGAGCAGTTCTTC
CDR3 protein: CASTQGGATYNEQFF

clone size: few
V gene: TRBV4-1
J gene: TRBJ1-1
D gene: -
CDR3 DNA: TGCGCCAGCAGCCAATTGGCCGCAGGGGTGAACACTGAAGCTTTCTTT
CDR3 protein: CASSQLAAGVNTEAFF

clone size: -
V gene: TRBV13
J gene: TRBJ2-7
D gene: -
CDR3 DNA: TGTGCCAGCAGCCTAAGTCGGGGTAGCGCCTCCTACGAGCAGTACTTC
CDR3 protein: CASSLSRGSASYEQYF

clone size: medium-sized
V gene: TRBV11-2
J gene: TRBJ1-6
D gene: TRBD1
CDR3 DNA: TGTGCCAGCAGCCCTACAGGGGGCTTTTCACCCCTCCACTTT
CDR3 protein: CASSPTGGFSPLHF

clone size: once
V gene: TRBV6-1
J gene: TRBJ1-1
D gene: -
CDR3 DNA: TGTGCCAGCAGTTCCGAGGGGTCTGAAGCTTTCTTT
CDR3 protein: CASSSEGSEAFF

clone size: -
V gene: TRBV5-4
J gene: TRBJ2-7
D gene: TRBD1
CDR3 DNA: TGTGCCAGCAGCTGGGGGACAGGGTCCTACGAGCAGTACTTC
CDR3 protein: CASSWGTGSYEQYF

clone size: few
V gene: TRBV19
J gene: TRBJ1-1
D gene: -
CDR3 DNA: TGTGCCAGCTCCACGGGGAACACTGAAGCTTTCTTT
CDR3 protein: CASSTGNTEAFF

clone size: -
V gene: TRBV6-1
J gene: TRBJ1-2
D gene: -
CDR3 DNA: TGTGCCAGCAGTTACAGGGATGGCTACACCTTC
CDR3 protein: CASSYRDGYTF

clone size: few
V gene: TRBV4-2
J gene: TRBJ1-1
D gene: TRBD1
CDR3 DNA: TGTGCCAGCAGCCAAGAGGGCAGGGGACAGACTGAAGCTTTCTTT
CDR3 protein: CASSQEGRGQTEAFF

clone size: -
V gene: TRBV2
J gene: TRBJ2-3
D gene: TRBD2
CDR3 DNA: TGTGCCAGCATTTGGCTAGCGGGGGGCACAGATACGCAGTATTTT
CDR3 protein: CASIWLAGGTDTQYF

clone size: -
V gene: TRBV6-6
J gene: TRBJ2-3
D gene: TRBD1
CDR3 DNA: TGTGCCAGCAGTTACGTAGGGGGCCGAGGAGATACGCAGTATTTT
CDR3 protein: CASSYVGGRGDTQYF

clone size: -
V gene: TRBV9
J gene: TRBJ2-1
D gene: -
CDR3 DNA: TGTGCCAGCAGCGTAGCTTTTGGGGGTTTGAATGAGCAGTTCTTC
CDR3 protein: CASSVAFGGLNEQFF

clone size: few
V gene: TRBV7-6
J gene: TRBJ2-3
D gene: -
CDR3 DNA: TGTGCCAGCAGCTTTGGGGCTCGGGGCAGCACAGATACGCAGTATTTT
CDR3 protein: CASSFGARGSTDTQYF

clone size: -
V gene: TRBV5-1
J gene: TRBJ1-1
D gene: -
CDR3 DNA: TGCGCCAGCAGCTTGGCTGGGAACACTGAAGCTTTCTTT
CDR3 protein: CASSLAGNTEAFF

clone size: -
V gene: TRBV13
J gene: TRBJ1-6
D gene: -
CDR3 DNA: TGTGCCAGCTGCTTATCAAGTTCACCCCTCCACTTT
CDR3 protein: CASCLSSSPLHF

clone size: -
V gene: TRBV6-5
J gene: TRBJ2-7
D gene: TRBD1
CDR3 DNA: TGTGCCAGCAGTTCCCGGACAGGGGGGGGCTCCTACGAGCAGTACTTC
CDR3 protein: CASSSRTGGGSYEQYF

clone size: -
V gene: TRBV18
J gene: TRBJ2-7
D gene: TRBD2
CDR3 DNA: TGTGCCAGCTCACCAACGGCGGGGGGTCAGTACGAGCAGTACTTC
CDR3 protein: CASSPTAGGQYEQYF

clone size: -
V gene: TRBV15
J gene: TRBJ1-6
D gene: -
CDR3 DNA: TGTGCCACCAGCAAAATGGGGTTTGGCGGATCACCCCTCCACTTT
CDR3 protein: CATSKMGFGGSPLHF

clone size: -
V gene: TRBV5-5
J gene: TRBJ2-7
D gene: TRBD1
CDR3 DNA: TGTGCCAGCAGCTGGGGGGACTTAGGACAGGGAAAAACCTACGAGCAGTACTTC
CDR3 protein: CASSWGDLGQGKTYEQYF

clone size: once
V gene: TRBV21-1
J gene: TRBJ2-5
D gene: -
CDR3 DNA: TGTGCCAGCAGCAAACTAGTAAGGGGGTGGGGAGAGACCCAGTACTTC
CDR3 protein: CASSKLVRGWGETQYF

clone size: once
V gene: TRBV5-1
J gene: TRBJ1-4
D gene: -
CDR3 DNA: TGCGCCAGCAGCTACGGAAATGAAAAACTGTTTTTT
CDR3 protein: CASSYGNEKLFF

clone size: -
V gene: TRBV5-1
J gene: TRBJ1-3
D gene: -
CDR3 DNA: TGCGCCAGCAGCTTTAGTGGCTCGGGTCTCTCTGGAAACACCATATATTTT
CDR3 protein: CASSFSGSGLSGNTIYF

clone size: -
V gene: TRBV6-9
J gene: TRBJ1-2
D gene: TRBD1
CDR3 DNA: TGTGCCAGCACCAACGGGGAGGGGGCGAACTATGGCTACACCTTC
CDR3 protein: CASTNGEGANYGYTF

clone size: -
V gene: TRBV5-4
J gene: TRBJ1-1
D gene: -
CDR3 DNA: TGTGCCAGCAGCCGGGGTGGGGGCTGGGGCACTGAAGCTTTCTTT
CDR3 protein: CASSRGGGWGTEAFF

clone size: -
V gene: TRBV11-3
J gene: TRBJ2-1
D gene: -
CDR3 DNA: TGTGCCAGCAGTAGTAGGACACGGGGATACAATGAGCAGTTCTTC
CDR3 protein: CASSSRTRGYNEQFF

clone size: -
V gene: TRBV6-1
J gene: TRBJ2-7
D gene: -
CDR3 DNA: TGTGCCAGCAGTGTCCGGGCAGAAAAGACAAACGAGCAGTACTTC
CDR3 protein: CASSVRAEKTNEQYF

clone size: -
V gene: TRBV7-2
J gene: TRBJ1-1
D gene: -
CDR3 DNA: TGTGCCAGCAGCTTAGTGACACCCGAAGCTTTCTTT
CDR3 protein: CASSLVTPEAFF

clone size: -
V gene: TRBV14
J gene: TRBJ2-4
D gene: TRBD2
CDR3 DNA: TGTGCCAGCAGCCCCACGGGGGGTCATGCCAAAAACATTCAGTACTTC
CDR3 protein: CASSPTGGHAKNIQYF

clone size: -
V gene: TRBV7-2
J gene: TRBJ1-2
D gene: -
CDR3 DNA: TGTGCCAGCAGCTTAGCGCGGCAGGATAGCACCTTC
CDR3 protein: CASSLARQDSTF

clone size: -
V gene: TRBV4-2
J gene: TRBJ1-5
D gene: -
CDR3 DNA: TGTGCCAGCAGCCAATACCGGGGAGGCAATCAGCCCCAGCATTTT
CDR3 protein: CASSQYRGGNQPQHF